This entry features one T cell receptor (beta chain) sequence. Its antigen is unknown. The CDR3 covers 15 residues. V was cut by 3 bases and J by 8 bases, with 14 bases left in between. Germline lookup yields CDR1 KGHSH and CDR2 LQKENI. This record comes from a study of cytotoxic CD8 clonotypes in ibrutinib-treated CLL. Looking at the study overall: After median approximately 74 months, approximately 15 stayed in remission, approximately twelve progressed; responses roughly 24 partial, 2 complete.

Study outcomes and limitations: For progressing versus sustained-remission patients, sampling times were not the same. Clonality increased at ibrutinib response and stayed stable in sustained remission. At progression, however, it fell back toward baseline.

Clones were sequenced by immunoSEQ multiplex PCR, and TCRdb holds only the in-frame ones, with some missing. Among approximately 190,000 clones listed, roughly 73% were seen once. This sample comprised PBMCs, obtained after 12 months of ibrutinib treatment. The V gene is TRBV18, the J gene TRBJ1-6; D gene unclear. The sequence was collected from a human donor with chronic lymphocytic leukemia. The CDR3 spells CASSPVGPGDSPLHF. The CDR3 DNA reads TGTGCCAGCTCACCGGTTGGGCCGGGCGATTCACCCCTCCACTTT.